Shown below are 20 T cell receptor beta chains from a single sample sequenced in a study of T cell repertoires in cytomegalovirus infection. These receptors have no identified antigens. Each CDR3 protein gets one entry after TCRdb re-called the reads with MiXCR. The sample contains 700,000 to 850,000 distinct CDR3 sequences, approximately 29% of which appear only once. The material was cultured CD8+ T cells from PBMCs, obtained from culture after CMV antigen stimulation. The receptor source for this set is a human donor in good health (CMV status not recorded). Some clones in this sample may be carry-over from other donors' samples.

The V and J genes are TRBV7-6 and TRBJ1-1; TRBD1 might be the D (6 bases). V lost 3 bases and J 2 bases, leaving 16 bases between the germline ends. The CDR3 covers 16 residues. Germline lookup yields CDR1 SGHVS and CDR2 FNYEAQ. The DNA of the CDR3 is TGTGCCAGCAGCTTTGAACCGGACAGCCCTAACACTGAAGCTTTCTTT. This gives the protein CASSFEPDSPNTEAFF.

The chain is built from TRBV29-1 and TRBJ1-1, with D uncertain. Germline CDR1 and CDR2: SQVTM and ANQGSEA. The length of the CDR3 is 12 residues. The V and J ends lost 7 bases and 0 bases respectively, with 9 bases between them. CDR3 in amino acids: CSAKSMNTEAFF. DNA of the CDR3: TGCAGCGCCAAAAGCATGAACACTGAAGCTTTCTTT.

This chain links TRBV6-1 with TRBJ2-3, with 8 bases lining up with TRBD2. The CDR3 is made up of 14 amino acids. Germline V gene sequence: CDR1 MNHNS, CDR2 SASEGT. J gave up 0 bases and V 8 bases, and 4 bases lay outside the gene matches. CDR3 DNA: TGTGCCAGCCGGACTAGCTTCAGCACAGATACGCAGTATTTT. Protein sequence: CASRTSFSTDTQYF.

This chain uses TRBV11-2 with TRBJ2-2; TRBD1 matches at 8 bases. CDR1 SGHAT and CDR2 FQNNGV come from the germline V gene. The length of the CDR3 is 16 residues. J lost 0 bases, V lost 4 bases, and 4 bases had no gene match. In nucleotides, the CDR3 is TGTGCCAGCAGCTGGTGGGACAGGACGAACACCGGGGAGCTGTTTTTT. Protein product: CASSWWDRTNTGELFF.

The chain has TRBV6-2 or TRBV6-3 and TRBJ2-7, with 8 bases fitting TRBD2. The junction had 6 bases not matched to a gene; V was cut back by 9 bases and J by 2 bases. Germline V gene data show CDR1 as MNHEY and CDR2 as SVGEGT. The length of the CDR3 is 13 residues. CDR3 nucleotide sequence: TGTGCCAGTTCCGGGACTAGACCCTACGAGCAGTACGTC. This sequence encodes CASSGTRPYEQYV.

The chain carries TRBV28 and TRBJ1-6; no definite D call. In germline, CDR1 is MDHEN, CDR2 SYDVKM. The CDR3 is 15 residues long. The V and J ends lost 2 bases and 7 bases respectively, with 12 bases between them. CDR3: CASSLTSQTNSPLHF. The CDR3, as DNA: TGTGCCAGCAGTTTAACTAGTCAGACAAATTCACCCCTCCACTTT.

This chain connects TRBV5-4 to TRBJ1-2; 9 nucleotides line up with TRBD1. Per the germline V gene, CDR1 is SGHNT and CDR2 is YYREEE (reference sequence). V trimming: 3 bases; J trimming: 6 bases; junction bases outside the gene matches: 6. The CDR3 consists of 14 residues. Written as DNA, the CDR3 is TGTGCCAGCAGCTATCCGGGACAGGGTCATGGCTACACCTTC. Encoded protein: CASSYPGQGHGYTF. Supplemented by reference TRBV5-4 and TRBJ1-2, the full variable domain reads ETGVTQSPTHLIKTRGQQVTLRCSSQSGHNTVSWYQQALGQGPQFIFQYYREEENGRGNFPPRFSGLQFPNYSSELNVNALELDDSALYLCASSYPGQGHGYTFGSGTRLTVV.

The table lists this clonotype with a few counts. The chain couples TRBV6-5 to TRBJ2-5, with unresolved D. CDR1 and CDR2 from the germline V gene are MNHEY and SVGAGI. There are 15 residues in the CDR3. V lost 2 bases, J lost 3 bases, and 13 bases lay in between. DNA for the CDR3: TGTGCCAGCAGTTACAAGGTTGGCAGAGAAGAGACCCAGTACTTC. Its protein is CASSYKVGREETQYF.

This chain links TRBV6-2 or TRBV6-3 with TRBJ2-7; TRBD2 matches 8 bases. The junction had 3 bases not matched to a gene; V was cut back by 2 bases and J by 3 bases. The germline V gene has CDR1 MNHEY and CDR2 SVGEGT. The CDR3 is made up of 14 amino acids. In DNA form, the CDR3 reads TGTGCCAGCAGTTACGACGGGGGGGGCTACGAGCAGTACGTC. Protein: CASSYDGGGYEQYV.

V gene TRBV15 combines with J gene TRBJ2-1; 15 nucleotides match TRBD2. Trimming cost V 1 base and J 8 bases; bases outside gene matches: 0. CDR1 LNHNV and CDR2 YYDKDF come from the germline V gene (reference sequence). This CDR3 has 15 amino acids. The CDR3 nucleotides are TGTGCCACCAGCAGAGGGACTAGCGGGGGGGATGAGCAGTTCTTC. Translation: CATSRGTSGGDEQFF.

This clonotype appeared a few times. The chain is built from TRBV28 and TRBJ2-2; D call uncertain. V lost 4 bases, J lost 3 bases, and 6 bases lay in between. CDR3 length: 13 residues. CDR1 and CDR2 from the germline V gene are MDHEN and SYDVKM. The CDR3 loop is CASSWKDTGELFF. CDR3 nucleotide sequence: TGTGCCAGCAGTTGGAAAGACACCGGGGAGCTGTTTTTT. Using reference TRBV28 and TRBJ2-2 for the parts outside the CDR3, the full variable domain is DVKVTQSSRYLVKRTGEKVFLECVQDMDHENMFWYRQDPGLGLRLIYFSYDVKMKEKGDIPEGYSVSREKKERFSLILESASTNQTSMYLCASSWKDTGELFFGEGSRLTVL.

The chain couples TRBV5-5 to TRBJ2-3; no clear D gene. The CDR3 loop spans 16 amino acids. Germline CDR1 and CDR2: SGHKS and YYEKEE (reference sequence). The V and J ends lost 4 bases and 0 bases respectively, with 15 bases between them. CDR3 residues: CASSIYATTSTDTQYF. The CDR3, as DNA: TGTGCCAGCAGCATCTACGCCACTACTAGCACAGATACGCAGTATTTT.

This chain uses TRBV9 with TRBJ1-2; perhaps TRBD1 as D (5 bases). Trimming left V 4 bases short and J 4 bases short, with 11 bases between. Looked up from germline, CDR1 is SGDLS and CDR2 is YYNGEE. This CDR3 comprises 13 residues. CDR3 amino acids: CASSRGKVYGYTF. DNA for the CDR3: TGTGCCAGCAGCCGGGGCAAGGTCTATGGCTACACCTTC.

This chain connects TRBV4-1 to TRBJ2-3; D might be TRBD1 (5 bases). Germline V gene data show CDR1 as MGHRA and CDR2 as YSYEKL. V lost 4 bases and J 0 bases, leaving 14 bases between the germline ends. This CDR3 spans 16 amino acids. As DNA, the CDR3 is TGCGCCAGCAGCCGAGACAGAACCACTAGCACAGATACGCAGTATTTT. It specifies CASSRDRTTSTDTQYF.

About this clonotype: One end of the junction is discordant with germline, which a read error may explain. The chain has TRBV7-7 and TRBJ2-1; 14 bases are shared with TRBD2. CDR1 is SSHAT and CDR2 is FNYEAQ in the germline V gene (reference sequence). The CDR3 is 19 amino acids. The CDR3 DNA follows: TGTGCTAGCAGCTCGGGAACCGGGACTAGCGGGGGTCTTTTCGATGAGCAGTTCTTC. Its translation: CASSSGTGTSGGLFDEQFF.

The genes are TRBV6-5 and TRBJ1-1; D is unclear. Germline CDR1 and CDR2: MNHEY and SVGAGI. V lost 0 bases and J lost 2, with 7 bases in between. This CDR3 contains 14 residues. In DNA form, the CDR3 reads TGTGCCAGCAGTTACTCGAACAGTAACACTGAAGCTTTCTTT. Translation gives CASSYSNSNTEAFF.

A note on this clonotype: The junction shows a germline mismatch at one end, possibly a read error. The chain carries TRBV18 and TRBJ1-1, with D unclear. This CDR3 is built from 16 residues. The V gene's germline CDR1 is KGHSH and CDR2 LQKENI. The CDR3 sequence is CVSSTFHRASNTEAFF. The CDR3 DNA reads TGTGTCAGCTCAACCTTTCACCGGGCCTCGAACACTGAAGCTTTCTTT.

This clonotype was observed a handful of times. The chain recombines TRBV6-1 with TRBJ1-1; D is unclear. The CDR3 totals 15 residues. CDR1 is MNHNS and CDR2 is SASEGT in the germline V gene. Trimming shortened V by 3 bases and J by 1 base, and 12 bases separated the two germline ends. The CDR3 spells CASSDQDRPNTEAFF. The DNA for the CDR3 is TGTGCCAGCAGTGACCAGGACCGGCCGAACACTGAAGCTTTCTTT.

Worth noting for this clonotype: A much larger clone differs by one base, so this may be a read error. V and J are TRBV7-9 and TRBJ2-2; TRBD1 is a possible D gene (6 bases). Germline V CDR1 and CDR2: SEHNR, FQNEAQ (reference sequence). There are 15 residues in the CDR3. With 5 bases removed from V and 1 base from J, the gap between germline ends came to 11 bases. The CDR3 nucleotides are TGTGCCAGCAGCCCAGGGGCAGGGAACACCGGGGAGCTGTTTTTT. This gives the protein CASSPGAGNTGELFF.

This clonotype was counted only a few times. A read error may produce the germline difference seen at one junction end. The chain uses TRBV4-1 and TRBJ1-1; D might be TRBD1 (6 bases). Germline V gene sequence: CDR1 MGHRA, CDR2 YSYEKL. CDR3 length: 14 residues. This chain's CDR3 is CASSQDLGHNEAFF. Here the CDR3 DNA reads TGCGCCAGCAGTCAAGACTTGGGACATAATGAAGCTTTCTTT.